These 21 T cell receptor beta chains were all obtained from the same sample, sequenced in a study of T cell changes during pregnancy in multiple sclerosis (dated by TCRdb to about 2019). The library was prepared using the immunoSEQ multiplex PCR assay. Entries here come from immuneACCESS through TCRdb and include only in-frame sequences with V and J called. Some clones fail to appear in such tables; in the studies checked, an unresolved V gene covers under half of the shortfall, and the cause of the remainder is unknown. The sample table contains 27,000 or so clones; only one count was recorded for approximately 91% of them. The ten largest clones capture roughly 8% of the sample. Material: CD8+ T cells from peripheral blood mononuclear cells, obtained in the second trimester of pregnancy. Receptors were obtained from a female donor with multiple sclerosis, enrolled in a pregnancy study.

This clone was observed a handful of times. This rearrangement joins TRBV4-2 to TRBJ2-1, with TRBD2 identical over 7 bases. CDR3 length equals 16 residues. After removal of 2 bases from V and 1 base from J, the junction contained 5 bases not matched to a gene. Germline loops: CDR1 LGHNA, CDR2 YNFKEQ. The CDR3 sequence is CASSQSVSGSYNEQFF. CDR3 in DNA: TGTGCCAGCAGCCAATCTGTTAGCGGGTCCTACAATGAGCAGTTCTTC.

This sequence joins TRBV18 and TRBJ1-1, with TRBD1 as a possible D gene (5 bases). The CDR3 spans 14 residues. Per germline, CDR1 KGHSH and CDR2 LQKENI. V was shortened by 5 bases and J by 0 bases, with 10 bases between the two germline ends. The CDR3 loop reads CASSKQGLNTEAFF. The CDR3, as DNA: TGTGCCAGCTCAAAGCAGGGTCTGAACACTGAAGCTTTCTTT.

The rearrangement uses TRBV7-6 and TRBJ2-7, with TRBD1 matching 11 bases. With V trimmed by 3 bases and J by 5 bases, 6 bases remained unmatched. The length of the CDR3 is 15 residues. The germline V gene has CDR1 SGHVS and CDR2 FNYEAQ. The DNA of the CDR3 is TGTGCCAGCAGCTTGTTCCGGGACAGGGGGAACGAGCAGTACTTC. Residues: CASSLFRDRGNEQYF. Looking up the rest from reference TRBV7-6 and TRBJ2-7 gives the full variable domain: GAGVSQSPRYKVTKRGQDVALRCDPISGHVSLYWYRQALGQGPEFLTYFNYEAQQDKSGLPNDRFSAERPEGSISTLTIQRTEQRDSAMYRCASSLFRDRGNEQYFGPGTRLTVT.

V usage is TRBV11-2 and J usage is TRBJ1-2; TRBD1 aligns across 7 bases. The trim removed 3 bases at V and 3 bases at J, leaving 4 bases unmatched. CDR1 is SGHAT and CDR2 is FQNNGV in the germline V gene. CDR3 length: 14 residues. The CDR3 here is CASSFAGGHYGYTF. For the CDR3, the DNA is TGTGCCAGCAGCTTTGCAGGGGGACACTATGGCTACACCTTC.

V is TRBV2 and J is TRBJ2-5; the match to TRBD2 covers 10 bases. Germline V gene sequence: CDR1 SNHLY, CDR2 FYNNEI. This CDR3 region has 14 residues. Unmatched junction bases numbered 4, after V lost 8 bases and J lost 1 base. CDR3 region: CASLGLAAQETQYF. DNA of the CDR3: TGTGCCAGCCTAGGACTAGCGGCCCAAGAGACCCAGTACTTC.

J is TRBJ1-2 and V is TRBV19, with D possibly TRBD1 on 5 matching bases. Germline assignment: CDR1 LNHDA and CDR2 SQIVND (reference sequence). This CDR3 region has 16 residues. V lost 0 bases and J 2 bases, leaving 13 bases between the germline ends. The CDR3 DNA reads TGTGCCAGTAGTATAGATCTATCGGCAGGGAACTATGGCTACACCTTC. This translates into CASSIDLSAGNYGYTF.

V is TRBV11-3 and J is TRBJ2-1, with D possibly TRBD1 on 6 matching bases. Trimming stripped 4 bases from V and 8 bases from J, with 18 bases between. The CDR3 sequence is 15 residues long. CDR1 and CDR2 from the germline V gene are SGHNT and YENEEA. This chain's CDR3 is CASSSTGSAGDEQFF. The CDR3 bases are TGTGCCAGCAGCTCAACCGGGTCTGCAGGGGATGAGCAGTTCTTC.

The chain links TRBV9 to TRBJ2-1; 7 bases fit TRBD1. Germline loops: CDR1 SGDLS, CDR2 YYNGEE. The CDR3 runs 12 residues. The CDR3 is CGGTEDASGQFF. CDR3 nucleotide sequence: TGTGGAGGGACAGAAGATGCCAGTGGGCAGTTCTTC.

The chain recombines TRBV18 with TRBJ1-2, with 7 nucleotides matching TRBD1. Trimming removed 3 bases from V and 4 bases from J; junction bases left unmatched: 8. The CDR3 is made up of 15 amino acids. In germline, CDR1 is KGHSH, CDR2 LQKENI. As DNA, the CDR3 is TGTGCCAGCTCACCCCGGACAGGTTCCTCCTATGGCTACACCTTC. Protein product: CASSPRTGSSYGYTF.

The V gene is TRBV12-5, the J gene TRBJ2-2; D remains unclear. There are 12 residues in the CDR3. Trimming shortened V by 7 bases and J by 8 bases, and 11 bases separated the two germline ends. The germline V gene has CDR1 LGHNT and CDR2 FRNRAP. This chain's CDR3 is CASAYSGGELFF. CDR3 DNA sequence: TGTGCTAGTGCGTATTCCGGGGGGGAGCTGTTTTTT. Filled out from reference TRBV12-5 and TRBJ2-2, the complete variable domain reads DARVTQTPRHKVTEMGQEVTMRCQPILGHNTVFWYRQTMMQGLELLAYFRNRAPLDDSGMPKDRFSAEMPDATLATLKIQPSEPRDSAVYFCASAYSGGELFFGEGSRLTVL.

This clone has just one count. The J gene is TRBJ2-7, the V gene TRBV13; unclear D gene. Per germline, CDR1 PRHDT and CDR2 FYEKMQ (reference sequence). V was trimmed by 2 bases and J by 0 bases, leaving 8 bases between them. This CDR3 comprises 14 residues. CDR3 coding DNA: TGTGCCAGCAGCTTATCGCACAGCTCCTACGAGCAGTACTTC. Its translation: CASSLSHSSYEQYF.

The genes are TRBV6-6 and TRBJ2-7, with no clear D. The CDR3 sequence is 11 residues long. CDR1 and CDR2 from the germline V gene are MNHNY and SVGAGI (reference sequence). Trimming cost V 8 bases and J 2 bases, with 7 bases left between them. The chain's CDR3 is CASRVAYEQYF. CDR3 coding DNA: TGTGCCAGCCGGGTCGCCTACGAGCAGTACTTC.

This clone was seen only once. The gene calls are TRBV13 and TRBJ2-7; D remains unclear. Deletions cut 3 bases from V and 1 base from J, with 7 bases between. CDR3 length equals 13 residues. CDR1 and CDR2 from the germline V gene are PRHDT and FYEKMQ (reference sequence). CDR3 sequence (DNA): TGTGCCAGCAGCTTTTCCGTATCCTACGAGCAGTACTTC. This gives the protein CASSFSVSYEQYF.

The CDR3 DNA follows: TGCGCCAGCAGTCCAACAGGGGGCAGTATAAACTATGGCTACACCTTC. As protein: CASSPTGGSINYGYTF. This chain joins TRBV10-2 and TRBJ1-2, with TRBD1 matching over 9 bases. V dropped 5 bases and J dropped 2; count of bases not matched to a gene: 9. The CDR3 covers 16 residues. Germline-derived CDR1 and CDR2 are WSHSY and SAAADI.

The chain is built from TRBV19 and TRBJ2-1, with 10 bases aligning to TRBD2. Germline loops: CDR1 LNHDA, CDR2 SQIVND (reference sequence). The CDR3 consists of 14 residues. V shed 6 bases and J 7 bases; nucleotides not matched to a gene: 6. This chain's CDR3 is CASSPAGGPNEQFF. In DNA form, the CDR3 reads TGTGCCAGTAGCCCAGCGGGGGGGCCGAATGAGCAGTTCTTC.

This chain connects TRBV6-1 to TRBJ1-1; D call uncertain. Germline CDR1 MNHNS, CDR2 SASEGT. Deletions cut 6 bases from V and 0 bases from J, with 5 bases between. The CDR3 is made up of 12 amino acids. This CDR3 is CASRYMNTEAFF. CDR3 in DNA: TGTGCCAGCAGGTACATGAACACTGAAGCTTTCTTT.

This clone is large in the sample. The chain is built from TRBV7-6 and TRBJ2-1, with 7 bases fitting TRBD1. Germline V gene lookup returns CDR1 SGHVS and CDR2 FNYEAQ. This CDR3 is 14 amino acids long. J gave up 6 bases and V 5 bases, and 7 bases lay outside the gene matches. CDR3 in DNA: TGTGCCAGCAGCCTATACAGGGGCGGCAATGAGCAGTTCTTC. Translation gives CASSLYRGGNEQFF.

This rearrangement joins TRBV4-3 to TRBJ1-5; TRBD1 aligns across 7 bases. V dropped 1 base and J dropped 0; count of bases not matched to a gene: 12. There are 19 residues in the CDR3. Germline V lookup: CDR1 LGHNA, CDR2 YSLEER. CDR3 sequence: CASSQGVSTGSYSNQPQHF. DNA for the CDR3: TGCGCCAGCAGCCAAGGTGTGTCGACAGGGTCTTATAGCAATCAGCCCCAGCATTTT.

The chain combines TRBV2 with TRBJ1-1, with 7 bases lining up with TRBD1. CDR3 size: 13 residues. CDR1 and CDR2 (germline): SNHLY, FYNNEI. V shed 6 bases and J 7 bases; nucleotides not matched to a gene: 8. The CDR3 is CASSNRDSGEAFF. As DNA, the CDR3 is TGTGCCAGCAGCAACCGGGACAGCGGTGAAGCTTTCTTT. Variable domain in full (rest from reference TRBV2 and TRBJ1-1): EPEVTQTPSHQVTQMGQEVILRCVPISNHLYFYWYRQILGQKVEFLVSFYNNEISEKSEIFDDQFSVERPDGSNFTLKIRSTKLEDSAMYFCASSNRDSGEAFFGQGTRLTVV.

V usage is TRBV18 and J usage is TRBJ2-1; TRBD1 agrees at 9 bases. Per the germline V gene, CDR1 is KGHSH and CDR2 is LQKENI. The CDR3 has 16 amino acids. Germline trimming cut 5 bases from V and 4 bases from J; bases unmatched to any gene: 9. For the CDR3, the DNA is TGTGCCAGCTCAGCGACGACAGGGGGAATATACAATGAGCAGTTCTTC. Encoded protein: CASSATTGGIYNEQFF.

CDR3 DNA sequence: TGTGCCAGCAGCGAGAGTCACTCTGGAAACACCATATATTTT. Translating gives CASSESHSGNTIYF. This sequence joins TRBV9 and TRBJ1-3; D uncertain. CDR1 and CDR2 from the germline V gene are SGDLS and YYNGEE. V was shortened by 3 bases and J by 0 bases, with 7 bases between the two germline ends. This CDR3 contains 14 residues. Combining the CDR3 with reference TRBV9 and TRBJ1-3 gives the whole variable domain DSGVTQTPKHLITATGQRVTLRCSPRSGDLSVYWYQQSLDQGLQFLIQYYNGEERAKGNILERFSAQQFPDLHSELNLSSLELGDSALYFCASSESHSGNTIYFGEGSWLTVV.